This is a list of T cell receptor beta chains from one sample in a study of T cells in Graves' hyperthyroidism and ophthalmopathy. TCRdb ran MiXCR on the multiplex PCR reads and lists one entry per CDR3 protein. This sample carries some 560,000 distinct CDR3 sequences, 12% to 15% of them seen once, and the ten largest clones take approximately 14%. The material sequenced was blood. The receptors here all came from a woman between 40 and 55 years old with Graves' hyperthyroidism. The CDR3 runs from the conserved cysteine through the conserved F or W. Only some rows state a clone size, as once, few, many or a class for expanded clones.

j_call clone_size v_call cdr3_aa
TRBJ2-7 many TRBV28 CASSPLSGGNEQYF
TRBJ1-1 many TRBV5-1 CASSLAENTEAFF
TRBJ1-1 few TRBV29-1 CSVVSTLNTEAFF
TRBJ2-7 many TRBV6-1 CASRPGHQSYEQYF
TRBJ2-1 - TRBV5-1 CASSSSSGRNYEQFF
TRBJ1-1 many TRBV28 CASSLLPVLANTEAFF
TRBJ2-2 - TRBV27 CASSLEGATGELFF
TRBJ1-1 many TRBV7-9 CASSLVFGAGAFF
TRBJ2-5 few TRBV6-2/TRBV6-3 CASSYSRPLETQYF
TRBJ1-1 many TRBV7-9 CASSLPGQRNTEAFF
TRBJ2-1 many TRBV5-1 CASRAAGYIDDEQFF
TRBJ2-2 many TRBV7-2 CASSLPSGSSPGELFF
TRBJ2-5 few TRBV7-2 CASRKTSGRPEETQYF
TRBJ1-1 many TRBV11-1 CASSLLVSATEAFF
TRBJ2-3 - TRBV6-2/TRBV6-3 CASSYSGGQGADTQYF
TRBJ2-1 few TRBV12-3/TRBV12-4 CASSSPPGTGEQFF
TRBJ1-4 - TRBV5-1 CASSFQGVGEKLFF